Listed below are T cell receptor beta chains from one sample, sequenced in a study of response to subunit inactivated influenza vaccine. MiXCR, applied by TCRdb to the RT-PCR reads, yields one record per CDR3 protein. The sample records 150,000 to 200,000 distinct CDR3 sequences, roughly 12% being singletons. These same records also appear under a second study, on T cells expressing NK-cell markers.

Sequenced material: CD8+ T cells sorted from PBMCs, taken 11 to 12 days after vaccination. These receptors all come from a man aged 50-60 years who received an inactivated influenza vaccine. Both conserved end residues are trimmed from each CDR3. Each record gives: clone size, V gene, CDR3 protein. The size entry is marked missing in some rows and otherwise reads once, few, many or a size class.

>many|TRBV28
ASSYSGDEQY
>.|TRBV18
ASSTGRNYEQY
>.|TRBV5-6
ASSLVPDRGTDTQY
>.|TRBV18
ASSPPGADEKLF
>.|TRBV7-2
ASSLTGGGWTEAF
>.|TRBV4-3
ASSQGRVLYTEAF
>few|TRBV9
ASSEAGAGYNEQF
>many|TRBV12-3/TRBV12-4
ASSLEEAGMKTQY
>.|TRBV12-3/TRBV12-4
ASTLTSPNTGELF
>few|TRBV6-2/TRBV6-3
ASSYTGYEQY
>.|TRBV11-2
ASSSLESGTGAGANVLT
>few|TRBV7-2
ASSLASQVELGSYNEQF
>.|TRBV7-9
ASSYYLAGGSDEQF
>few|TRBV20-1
SARDLRGVYEQY
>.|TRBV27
ASSLKVWQPQH
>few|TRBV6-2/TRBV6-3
ASGRLNTGELF
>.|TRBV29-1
SVDRTGEIDTQY
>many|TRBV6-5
ASSYSDSDYEQY
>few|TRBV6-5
ASSYSGTETFSYEQY
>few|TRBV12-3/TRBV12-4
ASSSEGVGRRYSPLH
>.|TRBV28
ASSPRTGFTEAF
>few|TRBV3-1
ASRRAGVLNEQF
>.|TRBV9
ASSVGGSGHEQY